Listed below are T cell receptor beta chains from one sample, sequenced in a study of blood T cell repertoires in COVID-19. TCRdb keeps only in-frame clones here, not all; method: immunoSEQ multiplex PCR. The sample carries 150,000 or so clones, around 87% recorded once. Sequenced material: PBMCs or T cells enriched from blood (not recorded which). All receptors derive from a woman between 40 and 50 years old who had been exposed to COVID-19. Each CDR3 is given with its conserved first and last residue. D genes are given only for firm matches. The size entry is marked missing in some rows and otherwise reads once, few, many or a size class.

v_call: TRBV9; j_call: TRBJ1-6; d_call: .; clone_size: .; cdr3_aa: CASSVDGRDNSPLHF; cdr3_nt: TGTGCCAGCAGCGTAGATGGGAGGGATAATTCACCCCTCCACTTT
v_call: TRBV18; j_call: TRBJ2-2; d_call: .; clone_size: once; cdr3_aa: CASSQPGQNTGELFF; cdr3_nt: TGTGCCAGCTCACAACCGGGACAGAACACCGGGGAGCTGTTTTTT
v_call: TRBV29-1; j_call: TRBJ1-2; d_call: TRBD1; clone_size: .; cdr3_aa: CSVIDRGIDGYTF; cdr3_nt: TGCAGCGTCATAGACAGGGGGATCGATGGCTACACCTTC
v_call: TRBV4-3; j_call: TRBJ1-2; d_call: TRBD1; clone_size: once; cdr3_aa: CASSQEKAGGLGYTF; cdr3_nt: TGCGCCAGCAGCCAAGAGAAGGCAGGGGGCCTTGGCTACACCTTC
v_call: TRBV12-3/TRBV12-4; j_call: TRBJ1-5; d_call: TRBD1; clone_size: .; cdr3_aa: CASSGTAPEPQHF; cdr3_nt: TGTGCCAGCAGTGGGACAGCCCCAGAGCCCCAGCATTTT
v_call: TRBV1; j_call: TRBJ2-3; d_call: .; clone_size: .; cdr3_aa: CTSSQGTSGPGGTDTQYF; cdr3_nt: TGCACCAGCAGCCAAGGGACTAGCGGTCCCGGGGGCACAGATACGCAGTATTTT
v_call: TRBV29-1; j_call: TRBJ1-2; d_call: .; clone_size: .; cdr3_aa: CSAEAGFYGYTF; cdr3_nt: TGCAGCGCAGAGGCCGGATTCTATGGCTACACCTTC
v_call: TRBV19; j_call: TRBJ2-2; d_call: .; clone_size: once; cdr3_aa: CASSIDLGSRTGELFF; cdr3_nt: TGTGCCAGTAGTATAGATCTAGGGAGTCGTACCGGGGAGCTGTTTTTT
v_call: TRBV6-4; j_call: TRBJ1-1; d_call: .; clone_size: .; cdr3_aa: CASSDLGEILNTEAFF; cdr3_nt: TGTGCCAGCAGTGACTTGGGAGAGATTCTTAACACTGAAGCTTTCTTT
v_call: TRBV1; j_call: TRBJ2-3; d_call: .; clone_size: .; cdr3_aa: CTSSPGRDNSGRVLCTDTQYF; cdr3_nt: TGCACCAGCAGCCCTGGCAGGGATAATAGCGGGAGGGTCCTATGCACAGATACGCAGTATTTT
v_call: TRBV24-1; j_call: TRBJ2-2; d_call: .; clone_size: .; cdr3_aa: CATSGASTGAGELFF; cdr3_nt: TGTGCCACCAGTGGAGCTTCGACCGGGGCCGGGGAGCTGTTTTTT
v_call: TRBV5-1; j_call: TRBJ2-1; d_call: .; clone_size: .; cdr3_aa: CASSYGSHEQFF; cdr3_nt: TGCGCCAGCAGCTACGGGAGTCATGAGCAGTTCTTC
v_call: TRBV7-2; j_call: TRBJ2-1; d_call: TRBD2; clone_size: .; cdr3_aa: CASKGLALNEQFF; cdr3_nt: TGTGCCAGCAAGGGACTAGCTCTGAATGAGCAGTTCTTC
v_call: TRBV27; j_call: TRBJ2-7; d_call: TRBD2; clone_size: .; cdr3_aa: CASSQKAWTSGSNEQYF; cdr3_nt: TGTGCCAGCAGTCAAAAGGCCTGGACTAGCGGGAGCAACGAGCAGTACTTC
v_call: TRBV5-1; j_call: TRBJ1-4; d_call: TRBD1; clone_size: .; cdr3_aa: CASSYRDSRGEKLFF; cdr3_nt: TGCGCCAGCAGCTATAGGGACAGCCGGGGTGAAAAACTGTTTTTT
v_call: TRBV11-1; j_call: TRBJ1-2; d_call: TRBD1; clone_size: .; cdr3_aa: CASSRGQVYGYTF; cdr3_nt: TGTGCCAGCAGCCGCGGACAGGTCTATGGCTACACCTTC
v_call: TRBV23-1; j_call: TRBJ2-1; d_call: .; clone_size: .; cdr3_aa: CASSQSHRGGYNEQFF; cdr3_nt: TGCGCCAGCAGTCAATCCCACAGGGGAGGCTACAATGAGCAGTTCTTC
v_call: TRBV10-3; j_call: TRBJ2-5; d_call: TRBD1; clone_size: .; cdr3_aa: CAIRGQGLQTQYF; cdr3_nt: TGTGCCATCAGGGGACAGGGTCTTCAGACCCAGTACTTC
v_call: TRBV5-1; j_call: TRBJ1-1; d_call: TRBD1; clone_size: .; cdr3_aa: CASSLGDRVNTEAFF; cdr3_nt: TGCGCCAGCAGCCTGGGGGACAGGGTGAACACTGAAGCTTTCTTT
v_call: TRBV7-9; j_call: TRBJ1-4; d_call: .; clone_size: .; cdr3_aa: CASQGALEKLFF; cdr3_nt: TGTGCCAGCCAAGGGGCCCTGGAAAAACTGTTTTTT
v_call: TRBV5-6; j_call: TRBJ2-2; d_call: TRBD2; clone_size: .; cdr3_aa: CASWGRSREDTGELFF; cdr3_nt: TGTGCCAGCTGGGGACGGTCTCGGGAGGACACCGGGGAGCTGTTTTTT
v_call: TRBV11-2; j_call: TRBJ1-2; d_call: TRBD1; clone_size: .; cdr3_aa: CASSVSGTGERYGYTF; cdr3_nt: TGTGCCAGCAGCGTATCCGGGACAGGGGAGAGGTATGGCTACACCTTC
v_call: TRBV5-1; j_call: TRBJ2-1; d_call: .; clone_size: few; cdr3_aa: CASSLGRGFFNEQFF; cdr3_nt: TGCGCCAGCAGCTTGGGTCGGGGATTCTTCAATGAGCAGTTCTTC
v_call: TRBV14; j_call: TRBJ2-1; d_call: TRBD1; clone_size: .; cdr3_aa: CASSPPGTGFNEQFF; cdr3_nt: TGTGCCAGCAGCCCCCCCGGGACAGGGTTCAATGAGCAGTTCTTC
v_call: TRBV7-2; j_call: TRBJ2-7; d_call: .; clone_size: .; cdr3_aa: CASSFHREFYEQYF; cdr3_nt: TGTGCCAGCAGCTTCCACAGGGAATTCTACGAGCAGTACTTC
v_call: TRBV24-1; j_call: TRBJ2-7; d_call: .; clone_size: once; cdr3_aa: CATSDPGRGYEQYF; cdr3_nt: TGTGCCACCAGTGATCCTGGACGGGGATACGAGCAGTACTTC